A selection of T cell receptor beta chains follows, all from one sample in a study of graft-versus-host responses after intestinal transplantation. Here immunoSEQ multiplex PCR was the method, and the copy in TCRdb shows in-frame clones only, minus some. The data show around 89,000 clones, with 92% seen just once and around 0.44% held by the top ten. These TCRs are of unknown antigen specificity. Source: unstimulated CD8+ T cells sorted from spleen or lymph node cells, taken before transplant. These receptors all come from a human donor who was the organ donor for an intestinal transplant. Each CDR3 is given with its conserved first and last residue. The D gene is left open where the match is weak. Size tells how often a clone was seen (once, few, many) or the class of an expanded clone, and some rows leave it out.

v_gene	abundance	j_gene	d_gene	CDR3aa	CDR3nt
TRBV10-3	NA	TRBJ2-4	TRBD1	CAISETYQGELDIQYF	TGTGCCATCAGTGAGACCTATCAGGGGGAGTTAGACATTCAGTACTTC
TRBV5-1	NA	TRBJ2-4	TRBD1	CASSSRGTGAKNIQYF	TGCGCCAGCAGCTCGCGTGGGACAGGGGCCAAAAACATTCAGTACTTC
TRBV7-3	NA	TRBJ1-2	NA	CASSLTGTSGYGYTF	TGTGCCAGCAGCTTAACGGGGACTAGCGGCTATGGCTACACCTTC
TRBV9	NA	TRBJ2-3	TRBD2	CASSPGRTADTQYF	TGTGCCAGCAGCCCCGGGAGGACCGCAGATACGCAGTATTTT
TRBV30	NA	TRBJ1-1	NA	CAWSSQLEGEAFF	TGTGCCTGGAGTTCTCAGCTGGAGGGTGAAGCTTTCTTT
TRBV7-9	NA	TRBJ1-1	NA	CASSLPGGGVDTEAFF	TGTGCCAGCAGCCTTCCGGGGGGTGGTGTGGACACTGAAGCTTTCTTT
TRBV6-1	NA	TRBJ2-1	TRBD1	CASSERGTVFNEQFF	TGTGCCAGCAGTGAACGAGGGACAGTGTTTAATGAGCAGTTCTTC
TRBV7-9	once	TRBJ1-2	NA	CASSFDRFGYTF	TGTGCCAGCAGCTTCGACAGGTTCGGCTACACCTTC
TRBV27	NA	TRBJ1-4	NA	CASSQGAANEKLFF	TGTGCCAGCAGCCAAGGGGCGGCTAATGAAAAACTGTTTTTT
TRBV6-6	NA	TRBJ1-1	TRBD1	CASSASGGVTEAFF	TGTGCCAGCAGCGCGTCAGGGGGTGTCACTGAAGCTTTCTTT
TRBV5-5	NA	TRBJ2-7	NA	CASSFAYEQYF	TGTGCCAGCAGCTTCGCCTACGAGCAGTACTTC
TRBV25-1	NA	TRBJ1-1	NA	CASSEFGQIEAFF	TGTGCCAGCAGTGAATTTGGGCAGATTGAAGCTTTCTTT
TRBV5-1	NA	TRBJ2-3	TRBD2	CASSLEGSGGAGPDTQYF	TGCGCCAGCAGCTTGGAGGGTAGCGGGGGGGCGGGGCCAGATACGCAGTATTTT
TRBV7-2	once	TRBJ1-2	TRBD1	CASSSRQGNYGYTF	TGTGCCAGCAGCTCCAGACAGGGTAACTATGGCTACACCTTC
TRBV12-2	NA	TRBJ2-1	NA	CASLLPGWYRANEQFF	TGTGCAAGTCTCCTCCCAGGGTGGTACAGGGCCAATGAGCAGTTCTTC
TRBV18	NA	TRBJ2-7	TRBD2	CASSPGTSGSYEQYF	TGTGCCAGCTCACCGGGGACTAGCGGGAGCTACGAGCAGTACTTC
TRBV28	NA	TRBJ1-1	NA	CASSTWGVMNTEAFF	TGTGCCAGCAGTACCTGGGGGGTCATGAACACTGAAGCTTTCTTT
TRBV6-5	once	TRBJ1-1	NA	CASSYAGGGTEAFF	TGTGCCAGCAGTTACGCCGGGGGGGGGACTGAAGCTTTCTTT
TRBV4-1	NA	TRBJ1-3	NA	CASSHTGGGNTIYF	TGCGCCAGCAGCCATACTGGGGGGGGTAACACCATATATTTT
TRBV7-2	NA	TRBJ2-3	NA	CASSALLADTQYF	TGTGCCAGCAGCGCCCTCTTAGCAGATACGCAGTATTTT
TRBV27	NA	TRBJ2-3	NA	CASSSTDTQYF	TGTGCCAGCAGCTCCACAGATACGCAGTATTTT
TRBV19	few	TRBJ1-1	TRBD1	CASSPIRQGSTEAFF	TGTGCCAGTAGTCCAATAAGACAGGGAAGCACTGAAGCTTTCTTT
TRBV7-9	NA	TRBJ1-1	NA	CASSRATVEEAFF	TGTGCCAGCAGCCGTGCAACCGTTGAGGAGGCTTTCTTT
TRBV27	NA	TRBJ1-5	NA	CASSFRGQPQHF	TGTGCCAGCAGTTTTCGGGGTCAGCCCCAGCATTTT
TRBV9	NA	TRBJ1-2	NA	CASSQQGGWGYTF	TGTGCCAGCTCCCAACAGGGTGGATGGGGCTACACCTTC
TRBV12-5	NA	TRBJ2-5	NA	CASGLGRAGGETQYF	TGTGCTAGTGGTTTGGGCAGGGCAGGTGGAGAGACCCAGTACTTC
TRBV10-3	few	TRBJ1-1	TRBD1	CAIRDRAGMNTEAFF	TGTGCCATCAGGGACAGGGCTGGGATGAACACTGAAGCTTTCTTT
TRBV19	NA	TRBJ2-7	TRBD1	CASSIGTGDTYEQYF	TGTGCCAGTAGTATCGGGACAGGGGATACCTACGAGCAGTACTTC
TRBV4-1	NA	TRBJ2-1	TRBD2	CASSQGLAGGYNEQFF	TGCGCCAGCAGCCAGGGACTAGCGGGGGGATACAATGAGCAGTTCTTC
TRBV29-1	NA	TRBJ1-1	TRBD1	CSVRTGRGAFF	TGCAGCGTGCGGACAGGGAGAGGAGCTTTCTTT
TRBV7-2	NA	TRBJ2-5	TRBD1	CASSSPRDRGLSGQETQYF	TGTGCCAGCAGCTCCCCCAGGGACAGGGGGCTTTCGGGGCAAGAGACCCAGTACTTC
TRBV7-9	NA	TRBJ2-7	NA	CASSLGQNRYEQYF	TGTGCCAGCAGCTTAGGTCAGAACCGCTACGAGCAGTACTTC
TRBV27	NA	TRBJ2-6	TRBD1	CASSLYRGSGANVLTF	TGTGCCAGCAGTTTGTACAGGGGGTCTGGGGCCAACGTCCTGACTTTC
TRBV7-9	few	TRBJ1-3	NA	CASSPQTASGNTIYF	TGTGCCAGCAGCCCTCAGACAGCCTCTGGAAACACCATATATTTT
TRBV4-1	NA	TRBJ2-3	TRBD2	CASSPTPRLAGSTDTQYF	TGCGCCAGCAGCCCCACCCCCCGACTAGCGGGGAGCACAGATACGCAGTATTTT
TRBV11-2	NA	TRBJ1-4	NA	CASSPPPDRENNEKLFF	TGTGCCAGCAGCCCACCTCCGGACCGGGAAAATAATGAAAAACTGTTTTTT